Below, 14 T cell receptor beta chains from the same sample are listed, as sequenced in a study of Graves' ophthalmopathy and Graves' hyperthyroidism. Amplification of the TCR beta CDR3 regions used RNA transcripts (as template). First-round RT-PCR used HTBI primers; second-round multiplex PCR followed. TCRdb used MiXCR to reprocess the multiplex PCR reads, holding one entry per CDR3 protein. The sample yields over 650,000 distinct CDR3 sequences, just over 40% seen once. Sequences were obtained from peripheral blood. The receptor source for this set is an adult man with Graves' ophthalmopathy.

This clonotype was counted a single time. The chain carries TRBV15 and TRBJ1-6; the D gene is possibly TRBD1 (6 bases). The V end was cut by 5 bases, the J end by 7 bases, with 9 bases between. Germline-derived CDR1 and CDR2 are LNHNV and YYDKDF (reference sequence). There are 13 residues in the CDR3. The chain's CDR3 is CATSDRQNSPLHF. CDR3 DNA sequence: TGTGCCACCAGCGACAGGCAGAATTCACCCCTCCACTTT.

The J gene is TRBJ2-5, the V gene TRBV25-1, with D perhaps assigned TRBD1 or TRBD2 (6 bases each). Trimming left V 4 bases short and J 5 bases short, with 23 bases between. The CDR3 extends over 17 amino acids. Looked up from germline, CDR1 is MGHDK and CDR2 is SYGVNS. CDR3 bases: TGTGCCAGCAGTGCTTGGAGTCTCCCAACAGGGACTGAGACCCAGTACTTC. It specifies CASSAWSLPTGTETQYF.

This chain's CDR3 is CASSLGTGRHEQYF. The DNA of the CDR3 is TGTGCCAGCAGCTTAGGTACAGGGCGCCACGAGCAGTACTTC. This chain uses TRBV7-2 with TRBJ2-7; D may be TRBD1 (6 bases). V lost 1 base and J 5 bases, leaving 12 bases between the germline ends. The CDR3 loop spans 14 amino acids. Germline values: CDR1 SGHTA, CDR2 FQGNSA.

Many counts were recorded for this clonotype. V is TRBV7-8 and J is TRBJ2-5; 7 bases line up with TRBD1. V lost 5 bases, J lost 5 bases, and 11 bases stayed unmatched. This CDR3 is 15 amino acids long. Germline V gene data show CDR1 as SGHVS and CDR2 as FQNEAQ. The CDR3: CASSQEIKGAETQYF. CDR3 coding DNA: TGTGCCAGCAGCCAAGAAATCAAGGGGGCCGAGACCCAGTACTTC.

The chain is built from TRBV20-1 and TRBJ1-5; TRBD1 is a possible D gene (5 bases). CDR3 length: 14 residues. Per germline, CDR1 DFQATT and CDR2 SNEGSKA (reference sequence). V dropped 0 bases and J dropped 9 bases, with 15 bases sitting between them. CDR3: CSARDWDLGRPQHF. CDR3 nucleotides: TGCAGTGCTAGAGACTGGGACCTGGGACGGCCCCAGCATTTT.

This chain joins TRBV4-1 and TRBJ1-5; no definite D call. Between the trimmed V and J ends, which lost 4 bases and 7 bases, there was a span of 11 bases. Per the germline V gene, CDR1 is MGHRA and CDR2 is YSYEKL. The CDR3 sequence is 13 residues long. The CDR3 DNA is TGCGCCAGCAGCCCCATAGAAGGGCAGCCCCAGCATTTT. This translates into CASSPIEGQPQHF.

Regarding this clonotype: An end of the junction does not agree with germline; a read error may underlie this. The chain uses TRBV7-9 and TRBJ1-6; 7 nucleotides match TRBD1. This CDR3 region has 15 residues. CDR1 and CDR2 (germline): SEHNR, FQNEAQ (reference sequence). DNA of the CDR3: TGTGCCGGCAGGGGGGATCAGGGGTATCGTTCACCCCTCCACTTT. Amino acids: CAGRGDQGYRSPLHF.

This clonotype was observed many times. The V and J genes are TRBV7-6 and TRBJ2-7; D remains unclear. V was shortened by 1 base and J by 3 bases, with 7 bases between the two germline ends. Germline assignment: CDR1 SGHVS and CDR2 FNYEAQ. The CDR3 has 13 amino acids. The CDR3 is CASSLGFRYEQYF. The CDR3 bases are TGTGCCAGCAGCTTAGGTTTCCGCTACGAGCAGTACTTC.

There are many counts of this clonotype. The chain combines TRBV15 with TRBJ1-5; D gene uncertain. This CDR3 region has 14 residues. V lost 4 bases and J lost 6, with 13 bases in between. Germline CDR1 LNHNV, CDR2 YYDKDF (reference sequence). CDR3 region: CATSNTSAGQPQHF. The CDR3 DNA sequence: TGTGCCACCAGCAATACTTCGGCCGGTCAGCCCCAGCATTTT. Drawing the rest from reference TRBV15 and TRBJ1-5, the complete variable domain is DAMVIQNPRYQVTQFGKPVTLSCSQTLNHNVMYWYQQKSSQAPKLLFHYYDKDFNNEADTPDNFQSRRPNTSFCFLDIRSPGLGDTAMYLCATSNTSAGQPQHFGDGTRLSIL.

As DNA, the CDR3 is TGTGCCTGGACGACTGGGAATCAAGAGACCCAGTACTTC. Its translation: CAWTTGNQETQYF. The gene calls are TRBV7-7 and TRBJ2-5; D is ambiguous. The CDR3 is 13 amino acids. Germline CDR1 reads SSHAT; CDR2 reads FNYEAQ (reference sequence). Trimming removed 11 bases at V and 2 bases at J, with 15 bases between.

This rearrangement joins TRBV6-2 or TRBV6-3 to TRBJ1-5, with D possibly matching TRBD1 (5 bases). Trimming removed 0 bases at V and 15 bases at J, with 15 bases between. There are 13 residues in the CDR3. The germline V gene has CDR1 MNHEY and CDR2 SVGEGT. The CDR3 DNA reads TGTGCCAGCAGTTACTCGAGTTTCTGGACAAGGCATTTT. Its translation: CASSYSSFWTRHF.

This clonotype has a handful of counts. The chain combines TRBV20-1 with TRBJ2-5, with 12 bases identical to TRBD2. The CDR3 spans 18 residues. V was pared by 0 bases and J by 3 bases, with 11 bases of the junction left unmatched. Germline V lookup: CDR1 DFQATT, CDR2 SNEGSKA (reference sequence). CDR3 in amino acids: CSARDSRTSGKREETQYF. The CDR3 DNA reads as TGCAGTGCTAGAGATTCCCGGACTAGCGGGAAACGCGAAGAGACCCAGTACTTC.

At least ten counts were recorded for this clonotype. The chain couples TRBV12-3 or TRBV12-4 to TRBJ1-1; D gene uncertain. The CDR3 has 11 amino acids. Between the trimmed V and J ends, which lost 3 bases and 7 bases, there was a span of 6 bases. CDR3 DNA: TGTGCCAGCAGTTTCAAAGGTGAAGCTTTCTTT. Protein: CASSFKGEAFF.

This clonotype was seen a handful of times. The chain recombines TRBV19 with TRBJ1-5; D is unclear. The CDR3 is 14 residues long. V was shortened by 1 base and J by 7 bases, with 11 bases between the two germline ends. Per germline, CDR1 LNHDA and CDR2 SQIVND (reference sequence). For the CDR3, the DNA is TGTGCCAGTAGTATAGCTTCAGGAGCACAGCCCCAGCATTTT. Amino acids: CASSIASGAQPQHF.